The 14 T cell receptor beta chains given below trace back to one sample, sequenced in a study of blood T cell repertoires in COVID-19 (TCRdb year 2020). To prepare the library, the immunoSEQ multiplex PCR assay was applied. The table was pulled from immuneACCESS by TCRdb, which kept in-frame rearrangements only. Such tables lose some clones; where checked, under half of the loss comes from unresolved V genes, and the rest has no known cause. This sample lists more than 140,000 clones; 84% were detected once. In total, the top ten clones hold roughly 7.2% of the sample. Sample: peripheral blood. Receptors originate from a woman aged 45-59 years in a cohort sampled during active or convalescent COVID-19.

The chain couples TRBV4-1 to TRBJ1-3; 8 bases are shared with TRBD1. V lost 5 bases and J lost 3; bases outside the gene matches: 6. Per the germline V gene, CDR1 is MGHRA and CDR2 is YSYEKL. The CDR3 spans 15 residues. In DNA, the CDR3 is TGCGCCAGCAGCAGTCAGGGGGCGAGTGGAAACACCATATATTTT. It is translated as CASSSQGASGNTIYF.

This clone was counted once. V gene TRBV2 combines with J gene TRBJ1-4, with D uncertain. Germline CDR1 and CDR2: SNHLY and FYNNEI. This CDR3 has 11 amino acids. V lost 4 bases to trimming and J lost 7 bases, with 4 bases between them. The CDR3 loop is CASSGVEKLFF. The CDR3 DNA sequence: TGTGCCAGCAGTGGCGTTGAAAAACTGTTTTTT.

The J gene is TRBJ2-7, the V gene TRBV12-2; whether TRBD1, the table's D call, matches the DNA was not checked. TRBV12-2 is shown as a pseudogene. This CDR3 spans 19 amino acids. The CDR3, as DNA: TGTGCAAGTCGCTTAGCCCGGACAGGGACTTACCTGATGATCTACGAGCAGTACTTC. Amino acid sequence: CASRLARTGTYLMIYEQYF.

This clone was counted only a few times. The rearrangement uses TRBV12-5 and TRBJ1-6, with TRBD1 matching over 9 bases. This CDR3 has 14 amino acids. After removal of 5 bases from V and 7 bases from J, the junction contained 3 bases not matched to a gene. Germline loops: CDR1 LGHNT, CDR2 FRNRAP. The CDR3 sequence: CASGGTGWNSPLHF. CDR3 nucleotides: TGTGCTAGTGGTGGGACAGGGTGGAATTCACCCCTCCACTTT.

This clone was observed a handful of times. CDR3 DNA sequence: TGCGCCAGCAGCCACCTAAGGGACAGCTCGGGCGCGAACACCGGGGAGCTGTTTTTT. It translates to CASSHLRDSSGANTGELFF. The genes are TRBV4-1 and TRBJ2-2; 7 bases match TRBD1. J lost 0 bases, V lost 3 bases, and 13 bases had no gene match. This CDR3 is 19 amino acids long. Germline V gene data show CDR1 as MGHRA and CDR2 as YSYEKL.

The rearrangement joins TRBV2 to TRBJ2-6, with D uncertain. The CDR3 has 12 amino acids. V was cut by 8 bases and J by 1 base, with 3 bases left in between. CDR1 is SNHLY and CDR2 is FYNNEI in the germline V gene. DNA for the CDR3: TGTGCCAGCCGGTCTGGGGCCAACGTCCTGACTTTC. It encodes CASRSGANVLTF.

The rearrangement uses TRBV6-5 and TRBJ1-3; a weak D match, TRBD1 (6 bases). The CDR3 runs to 15 residues. The germline CDR1 and CDR2 sequences are MNHEY and SVGAGI. Trimming removed 5 bases from V and 0 bases from J, with 11 bases in between. The CDR3 protein is CASSRTADSGNTIYF. The CDR3 bases are TGTGCCAGCAGTAGGACAGCTGACTCTGGAAACACCATATATTTT.

The chain combines TRBV6-6 with TRBJ1-5; tentative D call: TRBD1 (5 bases). The V gene lost 5 bases and the J gene lost 9 bases, with 14 bases spanning the gap. Germline V gene sequence: CDR1 MNHNY, CDR2 SVGAGI (reference sequence). CDR3 length: 13 residues. CDR3 sequence: CASSPPGVWPQHF. The CDR3 DNA reads TGTGCCAGCAGTCCCCCGGGGGTTTGGCCCCAGCATTTT.

The chain uses TRBV19 and TRBJ1-5; TRBD1 aligns across 12 bases. CDR1 and CDR2 from the germline V gene are LNHDA and SQIVND (reference sequence). This CDR3 is built from 17 residues. Trimming cost V 3 bases and J 6 bases; bases outside gene matches: 9. The CDR3 nucleotides are TGTGCCAGTAGTATTAGGCTGGGACAGGGGGCTAGTCAGCCCCAGCATTTT. Its translation is CASSIRLGQGASQPQHF.

This chain joins TRBV18 and TRBJ1-1; D uncertain. The CDR3 loop spans 13 amino acids. Germline CDR1 and CDR2: KGHSH and LQKENI. V dropped 5 bases and J dropped 4 bases, with 11 bases sitting between them. CDR3 DNA sequence: TGTGCCAGCTCAGGAGGGAAGGGCACTGAAGCTTTCTTT. It yields the protein CASSGGKGTEAFF.

The chain carries TRBV6-5 and TRBJ1-2; D possibly corresponds to TRBD1 (6 bases). CDR1 and CDR2 from the germline V gene are MNHEY and SVGAGI. There are 15 residues in the CDR3. The V end lost 0 bases, the J end lost 4 bases, and 12 bases lay between the germline ends. The CDR3 sequence: CASSYSSRGPYGYTF. The CDR3 coding sequence is TGTGCCAGCAGTTACTCGAGCAGGGGACCCTATGGCTACACCTTC.

This chain uses TRBV9 with TRBJ2-5; TRBD1 might be the D (5 bases). CDR1 and CDR2 (germline): SGDLS, YYNGEE. The V end lost 3 bases, the J end lost 4 bases, and 13 bases lay between the germline ends. This CDR3 is built from 14 residues. CDR3 DNA: TGTGCCAGCAGCGAAGGGGTTTTCGGAGAGACCCAGTACTTC. It codes for CASSEGVFGETQYF.

CDR3 region: CASSLAVGEDYGYTF. For the CDR3, the DNA is TGTGCCAGCAGCTTAGCGGTGGGGGAGGACTATGGCTACACCTTC. The rearrangement uses TRBV7-9 and TRBJ1-2; maybe TRBD1 (5 bases). The CDR3 is 15 residues long. The germline V and J ends were trimmed by 0 bases and 3 bases, with 11 bases remaining between them. Looked up from germline, CDR1 is SEHNR and CDR2 is FQNEAQ (reference sequence).

The chain couples TRBV7-8 to TRBJ1-1; a weak D match, TRBD1 (5 bases). Germline V gene sequence: CDR1 SGHVS, CDR2 FQNEAQ. V lost 5 bases to trimming and J lost 6 bases, with 13 bases between them. This CDR3 is built from 13 residues. In DNA, the CDR3 is TGTGCCAGCAGCATTCGGTGGGGCGCTGAAGCTTTCTTT. Protein product: CASSIRWGAEAFF.